The rows below give T cell receptor beta chains drawn from one sample of a study of glioma-infiltrating T cells. Each CDR3 protein gets one entry after TCRdb re-called the multiplex PCR reads with MiXCR. The sample consists of 300,000 to 400,000 distinct CDR3 sequences, 41% of them appearing once. Sequences were obtained from glioma tissue, nonneoplastic brain tissue, or PBMCs (not recorded which). The receptors come from a human donor with low-grade glioma or glioblastoma, undergoing nonglioma brain surgery, or in good health (not recorded which). The CDR3 runs from the conserved cysteine through the conserved F or W. The order of the fields is clone size, V gene, J gene, D gene, CDR3 protein, CDR3 DNA. D genes are given only for firm matches. Clone size appears in some rows only: once, few, many, or a class for an expanded clone.

>once|TRBV11-1|TRBJ2-7|NA
CASSLAAGRYEQYF
TGTGCCAGCAGCTTAGCGGCAGGGCGGTACGAGCAGTACTTC
>few|TRBV19|TRBJ2-5|TRBD1
CASSPRQGAGGETQYF
TGTGCCAGTAGTCCCCGACAGGGGGCTGGAGGAGAGACCCAGTACTTC
>few|TRBV19|TRBJ1-1|NA
CASRPIFKSRWTEAFF
TGTGCCAGCCGCCCCATATTTAAGTCCCGGTGGACTGAAGCTTTCTTT
>once|TRBV12-3/TRBV12-4|TRBJ2-1|NA
CASSLDFHEQFF
TGTGCCAGCAGTTTAGATTTCCATGAGCAGTTCTTC
>few|TRBV6-1|TRBJ2-7|TRBD2
CASTRLAGGFSYEQYF
TGTGCCAGCACCAGACTAGCGGGAGGGTTCTCCTACGAGCAGTACTTC
>NA|TRBV11-2|TRBJ2-5|NA
CASSFISMGQGAQYF
TGTGCCAGCAGCTTCATTAGTATGGGGCAAGGGGCCCAGTACTTC
>few|TRBV20-1|TRBJ1-5|TRBD1
CSARDRVGNQPQHF
TGCAGTGCTAGGGACAGGGTCGGCAATCAGCCCCAGCATTTT
>NA|TRBV4-3|TRBJ2-3|NA
CASSRLPGGSTDTQYF
TGCGCCAGCAGCCGGCTCCCTGGAGGTAGCACAGATACGCAGTATTTT
>many|TRBV6-5|TRBJ1-2|NA
CASSYSSGAHNGYTF
TGTGCCAGCAGTTACTCATCGGGGGCGCATAACGGCTACACCTTC
>NA|TRBV5-4|TRBJ2-3|TRBD2
CASSQTIAPGGGDTQYF
TGTGCCAGCAGCCAGACGATTGCACCGGGAGGAGGAGATACGCAGTATTTT
>NA|TRBV10-3|TRBJ1-5|NA
CAISAVGGPYSNQPQHF
TGTGCCATCAGTGCAGTAGGCGGCCCATATAGCAATCAGCCCCAGCATTTT
>NA|TRBV4-3|TRBJ1-5|NA
CASSQDLVPVSQPQHF
TGCGCCAGCAGCCAAGATCTCGTGCCGGTCAGTCAGCCCCAGCATTTT
>once|TRBV20-1|TRBJ2-1|NA
CSARSGYSYEQFF
TGCAGTGCTAGATCGGGGTACTCCTACGAGCAGTTCTTC
>NA|TRBV20-1|TRBJ1-1|NA
CSAVQAGVTEAFF
TGCAGTGCTGTGCAGGCAGGGGTCACTGAAGCTTTCTTT
>NA|TRBV5-4|TRBJ2-1|NA
CASSFGAGNGNEQFF
TGTGCCAGCAGCTTCGGTGCGGGGAATGGCAATGAGCAGTTCTTC
>NA|TRBV20-1|TRBJ2-2|TRBD1
CSASRQGAFTGELFF
TGCAGTGCCAGTCGACAGGGGGCGTTCACCGGGGAGCTGTTTTTT
>few|TRBV28|TRBJ2-2|NA
CASSLNRELFF
TGTGCCAGCAGTTTAAACCGGGAGCTGTTTTTT
>many|TRBV27|TRBJ1-6|NA
CASSFRQYNSPLHF
TGTGCCAGCAGTTTTCGACAGTATAATTCACCCCTCCACTTT
>NA|TRBV7-8|TRBJ2-1|NA
CASSLVVSYNEQFF
TGTGCCAGCAGCTTAGTAGTCTCCTACAATGAGCAGTTCTTC
>NA|TRBV11-1|TRBJ1-1|NA
CASSFHRARNTEAFF
TGTGCCAGCAGCTTCCATCGGGCGAGGAACACTGAAGCTTTCTTT
>many|TRBV6-1|TRBJ2-7|NA
CASRIMGQGLYEQYF
TGTGCCAGCAGAATTATGGGGCAGGGGCTTTACGAGCAGTACTTC
>few|TRBV3-1|TRBJ2-5|NA
CASSPQWMEKTQYF
TGTGCCAGCAGCCCTCAATGGATGGAGAAGACCCAGTACTTC